This T cell receptor (beta chain) stems from a study of Tregs in tolerant kidney transplant recipients. Findings of the study overall: The small number of patients limits these findings pending further validation. Tregs expanded with activated donor B cells seemed most donor-specific.

With 2 bases removed from V and 4 bases from J, the gap between germline ends came to 14 bases. This CDR3 region has 16 residues. Germline V gives CDR1 MDHEN, CDR2 SYDVKM. The nonmyeloablative bone marrow transplants came from related graft donors, with transient mixed chimerism. Unstimulated Tregs (CD4+CD25+CD127-) and CD4+CD25- non-Tregs were sorted from PBMCs. Only in-frame clones appear in the TCRdb table, and some are missing; sequencing was by immunoSEQ multiplex PCR. The table shows roughly 80,000 clones, with over 75% occurring only once. As concerns this clone: Antigen specificity is unknown.

The origin of this receptor is a human patient who received a combined kidney and bone marrow transplant. Some T cells may be the graft donor's. The input for sequencing was CD4+ T cells from blood (PBMCs), taken 24 months after the transplant. The V gene is TRBV28, the J gene TRBJ2-2; perhaps TRBD2 as D (6 bases). CDR3 coding DNA: TGTGCCAGCAGTTTAAGGGGCCGGGGGAGCACCGGGGAGCTGTTTTTT. Translation: CASSLRGRGSTGELFF.